This T cell receptor beta chain was sequenced during a study of blood T cells in healthy people across ages. The study, taken as a whole, reports: Reliance upon unsorted PBMCs precluded definitive naive versus antigen-experienced comparison.

Then a second PCR, running about 6 to 11 cycles, was carried out with a sample-barcoded 5' primer and a J-beta primer mix. TCRdb used MiXCR to reprocess the 5' RACE reads, holding one entry per CDR3 protein. The sample carries roughly 640,000 distinct CDR3 sequences, about 30% recorded once. PBMCs were isolated at a quantity of at least 6.5 million per sample. Looked up from germline, CDR1 is SGHKS and CDR2 is YYEKEE (reference sequence). This CDR3 comprises 13 residues. The V gene end was trimmed by 6 bases and the J gene end by 6 bases; junction bases not matched to a gene: 4. This clonotype has ten or more counts. The antigen is undetermined.

Material for sequencing was blood. This chain connects TRBV5-5 to TRBJ1-2, with TRBD1 identical over 11 bases. The receptor's source is a woman at least 80 years old in good health. The CDR3 is CASNQDRGHGYTF. CDR3 nucleotide sequence: TGTGCCAGCAACCAGGACAGGGGGCATGGCTACACCTTC.